This T cell receptor (beta chain) was retrieved from a study of T-cell reconstitution after alpha-beta-depleted transplantation in children. During its preparation, the TCRbeta library received unique molecular identifiers. Via MiXCR, TCRdb re-called the PCR reads, giving one row per CDR3 protein. The sample carries just under 150,000 distinct CDR3 sequences, 7.5% to 9% recorded once. This clonotype has at least ten counts. The antigen is unknown. Findings of the study overall: Diversity and T-cell counts at one year after transplant derived mostly from new T cells. Reportedly, roughly two months post-transplant, alpha-beta T cells arose from several hundred expanded graft clones. After transplant, high TCRbeta diversity at day 60 in some patients arose from surviving recipient T cells and thymic progenitors.

The sample was PBMCs, mostly from graft donor cells, taken 180 days after TCRalphabeta/CD19-depleted stem cell transplant. The clonotype comes from a female patient aged 2-9 years who had a stem cell transplant for congenital amegakaryocytic thrombocytopenia, so the T cells may come from the graft donor.

This CDR3 reads CASSPDFGQFLSSWRDTQYF. The CDR3 bases are TGTGCCAGCAGCCCCGATTTTGGGCAGTTCCTAAGCAGCTGGCGGGATACGCAGTATTTT. The chain combines TRBV4-2 with TRBJ2-3; D is unresolved. Germline lookup yields CDR1 LGHNA and CDR2 YNFKEQ. Trimming left V 4 bases short and J 6 bases short, with 32 bases between. This CDR3 has 20 residues.